This T cell receptor beta chain was retrieved from a study of siplizumab effects on memory and regulatory T cells. Libraries were prepared by immunoSEQ multiplex PCR; TCRdb keeps only in-frame clonotypes and omits some of them. The data contain tens of thousands of clones, roughly nine tenths of them seen just once; the ten biggest clones take up 0.35%. Study observations and caveats: Unstimulated naive T cells seemed to show more diversity than memory cells did, and they also seemed to be among the major contributors to the alloresponse. Suppressive capability of dividing Tregs from siplizumab cultures went unverified.

V lost 3 bases, J lost 0 bases, and 7 bases stayed unmatched. The CDR3 totals 17 residues. The V gene's germline CDR1 is SGHRS and CDR2 YFSETQ. For this clone: Its antigen is undetermined.

The chain recombines TRBV5-1 with TRBJ2-1; 9 nucleotides line up with TRBD2. The source material was naive CD8+ T cells sorted from blood. The receptor was derived from a human donor in good health. CDR3 DNA: TGCGCCAGCAGCTCTCGGCTTAGCGGGAGCTCCTACAATGAGCAGTTCTTC. Translated, it gives CASSSRLSGSSYNEQFF.